This TCR beta chain stems from a study of early T cells in non-severe SARS-CoV-2 infection. Overall study: The input, bulk RNA from unsorted whole blood, was sequenced, and chains were unpaired.

A single record per CDR3 protein comes from TCRdb applying MiXCR to the 5' RACE reads. This table holds around 19,000 distinct CDR3 sequences, about 4.5% found once. This CDR3 is 16 amino acids long. Germline V lookup: CDR1 PRHDT, CDR2 FYEKMQ (reference sequence). V gave up 5 bases and J gave up 6 bases, with 20 bases separating them. The table lists this clonotype with many counts. The chain employs TRBV13 and TRBJ2-1, with D unclear. Sequencing was done on a sample of whole blood. This TCR was sampled from an adult who was a healthcare worker with PCR-confirmed SARS-CoV-2 infection or an uninfected control (not recorded which). The CDR3 DNA is TGTGCCAGCAGCATACACCCCCCTCTAGGGTCCAATGAGCAGTTCTTC. It specifies CASSIHPPLGSNEQFF.